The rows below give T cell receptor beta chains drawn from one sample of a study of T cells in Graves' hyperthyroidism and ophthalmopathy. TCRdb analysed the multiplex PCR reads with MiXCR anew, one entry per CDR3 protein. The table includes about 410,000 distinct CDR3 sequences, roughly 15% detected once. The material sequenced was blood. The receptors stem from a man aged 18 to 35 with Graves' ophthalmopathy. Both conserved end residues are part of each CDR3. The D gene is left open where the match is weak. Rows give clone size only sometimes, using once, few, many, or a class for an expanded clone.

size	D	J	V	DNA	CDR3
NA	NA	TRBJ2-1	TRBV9	TGTGCCAGCAGCGTAACGGGAGCTTTTTTCGGCAATGAGCAGTTCTTC	CASSVTGAFFGNEQFF
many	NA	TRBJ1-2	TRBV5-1	TGCGCCAGCAGTGGAGGTCTGGGCTACACCTTC	CASSGGLGYTF
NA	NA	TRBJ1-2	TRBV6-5	TGTGCCAGCAGTTACCATATGAACAGGGAGGGCTACACCTTC	CASSYHMNREGYTF
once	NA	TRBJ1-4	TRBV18	TGTGCCAGCTCCCCTGGAAGATTGTGGGGTCCTGAGGAAAAACTGTTTTTT	CASSPGRLWGPEEKLFF
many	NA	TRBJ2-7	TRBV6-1	TGTGCCAGCAGTGAATCGCAGGGGTTCTACGAGCAGTACTTC	CASSESQGFYEQYF
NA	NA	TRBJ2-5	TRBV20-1	TGCAGTGCTAGAAGGCAGGCTCAAGAGACCCAGTACTTC	CSARRQAQETQYF
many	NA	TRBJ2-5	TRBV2	TGTGCCAGCAGTAGTACCCAGGAGACCCAGTACTTC	CASSSTQETQYF
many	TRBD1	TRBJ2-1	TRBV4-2	TGTGCCAGCAGCCAAGACTACAGGACAGGGTTCTACAATGAGCAGTTCTTC	CASSQDYRTGFYNEQFF
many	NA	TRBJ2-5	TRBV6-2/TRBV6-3	TGTGCCAGCAGTACGCCGGCGGGCGGGAAAGAGACCCAGTACTTC	CASSTPAGGKETQYF
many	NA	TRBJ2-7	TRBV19	TGTGCCAGTAGTATAGGGAGGTCCGCCTACGAGCAGTACTTC	CASSIGRSAYEQYF
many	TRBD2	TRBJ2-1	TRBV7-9	TGTGCCAGCAGCCTAGGGACTAGCGGGAGAGTTAGCGATGAGCAGTTCTTC	CASSLGTSGRVSDEQFF
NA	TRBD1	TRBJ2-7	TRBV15	TGTGCCACCAGCGGGGACAGAGGGGAGCAGTACTTC	CATSGDRGEQYF
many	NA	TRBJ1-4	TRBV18	TGTGCCAGCTCACCAGAAGGGGAAAAACTGTTTTTT	CASSPEGEKLFF
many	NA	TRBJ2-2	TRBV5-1	TGCGCCAGCACCCAAGAAAGTTTGCGGGTCGGGGAGCTGTTTTTT	CASTQESLRVGELFF
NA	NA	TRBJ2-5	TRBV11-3	TGTGCCAGCAGCTTTAAGCGGGACCAAGAGACCCAGTACTTC	CASSFKRDQETQYF
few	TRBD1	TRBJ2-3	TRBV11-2	TGTGCCAGCAGCTTATTACAGGGGGCTTTGTTAGATACGCAGTATTTT	CASSLLQGALLDTQYF
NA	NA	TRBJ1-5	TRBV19	TGTGCCAGTAGTGGTGTGGTAAACCAGCCCCAGCATTTT	CASSGVVNQPQHF
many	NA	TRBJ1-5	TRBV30	TGTGCCTGGAGCGGCCGTCTTAGCAATCAGCCCCAGCATTTT	CAWSGRLSNQPQHF
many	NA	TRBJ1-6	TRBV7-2	TGTGCCAGCAGCCCACAGGGTATGGCCAATTCACCCCTCCACTTT	CASSPQGMANSPLHF
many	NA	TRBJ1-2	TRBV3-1	TGTGCCAGCAGCCAAGACGCAGGGGAGGGCTATGGCTACACCTTC	CASSQDAGEGYGYTF
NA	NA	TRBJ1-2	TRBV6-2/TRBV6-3	TGTGCCAGCAGTTACACAGGAGGTGGGCCCCCCTATGGCTACACCTTC	CASSYTGGGPPYGYTF
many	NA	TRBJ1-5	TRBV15	TGTGCCACCAGCTTACAGGGTCGGAGCAATCAGCCCCAGCATTTT	CATSLQGRSNQPQHF
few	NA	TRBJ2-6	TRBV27	TGTGCCAGCAGTTTATCTTACCCCGCGGGGTTGGCTGGGGCCAACGTCCTGACTTTC	CASSLSYPAGLAGANVLTF
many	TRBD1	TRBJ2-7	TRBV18	TGTGCCAGCTCACCCCTAACAGGGGAAGTAGGCTACGAGCAGTACTTC	CASSPLTGEVGYEQYF
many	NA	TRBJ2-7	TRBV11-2	TGTGCCAGCAGCCCTGCATGGAAGTCCTACGAGCAGTACTTC	CASSPAWKSYEQYF